This paragraph reports one T cell receptor (beta chain). The antigen remains unidentified. This record comes from a study of T cell repertoires in cytomegalovirus infection. Germline V gene lookup returns CDR1 SEHNR and CDR2 FQNEAQ (reference sequence). After removal of 5 bases from V and 8 bases from J, the junction contained 8 bases not matched to a gene. This CDR3 comprises 15 residues. TCRdb re-called the reads through MiXCR, storing one row per CDR3 protein. The table has under 450,000 distinct CDR3 sequences, about 35% seen once. This rearrangement joins TRBV7-9 to TRBJ1-4; 10 nucleotides agree with TRBD1. The receptor's source is a human donor in good health (CMV status not recorded). Some clones in this sample may be carry-over from other donors' samples. Sequences were derived from cultured PBMCs, sampled from culture after CMV antigen stimulation. The CDR3 DNA reads as TGTGCCAGCAGCCTACGGACAGGGGGAGGAGAAAAACTGTTTTTT. Protein sequence: CASSLRTGGGEKLFF.